This note documents a single T cell receptor (beta chain) sequence. What it recognizes is unknown. The entry originates in a study of CD8+CD57+ T cells in acquired aplastic anemia. Study-level points and caveats: Shared by patients and controls, twenty-nine CD8+ CDR3s were abundant in patients.

The J segment lost 2 bases and the V segment lost 4 bases, leaving 2 bases of the junction unmatched. Germline CDR1 and CDR2: SGHVS and FNYEAQ. The CDR3 runs to 15 residues. TCR beta VDJ and CDR3 profiles were obtained from a genomic DNA template. TCRdb itself ran the reads through MiXCR, one entry per CDR3 protein. The sample has 200,000 or so distinct CDR3 sequences, about half seen once. Patients selected for sequencing had displayed CD8+CD57+ cell expansion by flow cytometry. Sampling of blood occurred while the patients had still received no therapy. The clonotype comes from a human donor with aplastic anemia. Sequenced material: sorted CD4+, CD8+, or CD8+CD57+ T cells (not recorded which) from PBMCs. V is TRBV7-6 and J is TRBJ2-7; the match to TRBD2 covers 13 bases. The CDR3 protein is CASSSLAGGPYEQYF. DNA for the CDR3: TGTGCCAGCAGCTCACTAGCGGGAGGGCCCTACGAGCAGTACTTC.